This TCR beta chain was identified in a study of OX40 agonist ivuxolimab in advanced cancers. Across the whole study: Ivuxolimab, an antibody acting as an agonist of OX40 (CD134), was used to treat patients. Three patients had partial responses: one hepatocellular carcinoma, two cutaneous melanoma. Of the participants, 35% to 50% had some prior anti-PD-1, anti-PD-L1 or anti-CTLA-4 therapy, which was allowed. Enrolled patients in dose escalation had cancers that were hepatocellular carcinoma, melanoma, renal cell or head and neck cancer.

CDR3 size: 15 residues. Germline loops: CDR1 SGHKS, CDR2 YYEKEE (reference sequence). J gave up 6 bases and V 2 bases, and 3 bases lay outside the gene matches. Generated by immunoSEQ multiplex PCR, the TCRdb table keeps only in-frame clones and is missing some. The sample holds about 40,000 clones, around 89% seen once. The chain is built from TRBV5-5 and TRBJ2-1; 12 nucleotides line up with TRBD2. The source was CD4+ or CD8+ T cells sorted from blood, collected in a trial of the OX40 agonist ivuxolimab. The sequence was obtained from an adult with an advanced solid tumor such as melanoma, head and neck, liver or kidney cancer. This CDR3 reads CASSFRLAGVNEQFF. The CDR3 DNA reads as TGTGCCAGCAGCTTCCGACTAGCGGGAGTCAATGAGCAGTTCTTC.